A selection of T cell receptor beta chains follows, all from one sample in a study of T cells after somatic rescue of genetic block. Method: immunoSEQ multiplex PCR; TCRdb's copy keeps in-frame clones and lacks some. The table has approximately 100,000 clones, approximately 90% seen once. Sequencing used peripheral blood mononuclear cells (PBMCs). These receptors came from a woman aged 18-29 years. Each CDR3 is given with its conserved first and last residue. The order of the fields is D gene, J gene, clone size, V gene, CDR3 protein, CDR3 DNA. The D gene is left open where the match is weak. Clone size appears in some rows only: once, few, many, or a class for an expanded clone.

TRBD2 | TRBJ2-1 | few | TRBV11-1 | CASSLAIVREDDNEQFF | TGTGCCAGCAGCTTGGCGATCGTTCGGGAGGACGACAATGAGCAGTTCTTC
- | TRBJ2-2 | - | TRBV10-1 | CASSGNTGELFF | TGCGCCAGCAGTGGGAACACCGGGGAGCTGTTTTTT
- | TRBJ2-3 | - | TRBV10-2 | CASSTQTPNTQYF | TGCGCCAGCAGTACCCAAACACCCAATACGCAGTATTTT
TRBD1 | TRBJ2-1 | - | TRBV28 | CASSRFGQGNEQFF | TGTGCCAGCAGTCGATTTGGACAGGGCAATGAGCAGTTCTTC
- | TRBJ2-3 | - | TRBV9 | CASSHRTGEDTQYF | TGTGCCAGCAGCCACCGGACTGGGGAAGATACGCAGTATTTT
- | TRBJ1-1 | - | TRBV27 | CASSFSQGLLAFF | TGTGCCAGCAGTTTTTCCCAGGGCTTGTTGGCTTTCTTT
- | TRBJ1-1 | - | TRBV5-1 | CASSANRTPRTEAFF | TGCGCCAGCAGCGCCAACAGGACACCGAGAACTGAAGCTTTCTTT
TRBD1 | TRBJ1-1 | - | TRBV28 | CASIPGTGHTEAFF | TGTGCCAGCATTCCCGGGACAGGGCACACTGAAGCTTTCTTT
- | TRBJ2-3 | - | TRBV5-6 | CASSPPGPGTDTQYF | TGTGCCAGCAGCCCCCCGGGCCCGGGTACAGATACGCAGTATTTT
- | TRBJ2-2 | - | TRBV5-1 | CASSVGGNTGELFF | TGCGCCAGCAGCGTCGGGGGAAACACCGGGGAGCTGTTTTTT
- | TRBJ2-1 | - | TRBV27 | CASSLSWRSSSYNEQFF | TGTGCCAGCAGTTTATCTTGGCGCTCGAGCTCCTACAATGAGCAGTTCTTC
TRBD2 | TRBJ2-1 | - | TRBV7-9 | CASSLAAGGPGSEQFF | TGTGCCAGCAGCTTAGCTGCGGGAGGGCCCGGTAGTGAGCAGTTCTTC
- | TRBJ2-7 | - | TRBV7-9 | CASSLGGQGGRSSYEQYF | TGTGCCAGCAGCTTAGGGGGCCAGGGAGGCCGAAGCTCCTACGAGCAGTACTTC
- | TRBJ1-1 | - | TRBV10-2 | CASSDQGWSTEAFF | TGCGCCAGCAGTGATCAGGGTTGGAGCACTGAAGCTTTCTTT
- | TRBJ2-5 | - | TRBV2 | CASSEAGADQETQYF | TGTGCCAGCAGTGAAGCTGGTGCGGATCAAGAGACCCAGTACTTC
- | TRBJ2-7 | - | TRBV28 | CASSTPATRGQYF | TGTGCCAGCAGTACGCCGGCCACTCGAGGGCAGTACTTC
- | TRBJ2-2 | - | TRBV5-6 | CASSLVGPGELFF | TGTGCCAGCAGCTTGGTAGGGCCCGGGGAGCTGTTTTTT
TRBD1 | TRBJ1-2 | - | TRBV7-8 | CASSLAGTDTNYGYTF | TGTGCCAGCAGCTTAGCCGGGACAGATACTAACTATGGCTACACCTTC
- | TRBJ2-3 | - | TRBV9 | CASSVGGDTQYF | TGTGCCAGCAGCGTTGGGGGAGATACGCAGTATTTT
- | TRBJ2-2 | - | TRBV5-1 | CASSLGGNTGELFF | TGCGCCAGCAGCTTGGGAGGGAACACCGGGGAGCTGTTTTTT
TRBD2 | TRBJ2-7 | - | TRBV5-1 | CASKTAGGLVEQYF | TGCGCCAGCAAGACGGCGGGAGGACTCGTCGAGCAGTACTTC
- | TRBJ2-7 | - | TRBV28 | CASRKGFYEQYF | TGTGCCAGCAGGAAGGGGTTCTACGAGCAGTACTTC
- | TRBJ2-5 | - | TRBV5-1 | CASSPTRAQETQYF | TGCGCCAGCAGCCCAACAAGGGCACAAGAGACCCAGTACTTC
- | TRBJ1-1 | few | TRBV30 | CAWSQGKTEAFF | TGTGCCTGGAGTCAGGGTAAAACTGAAGCTTTCTTT
TRBD2 | TRBJ2-7 | once | TRBV19 | CASKTGTSGSRGEQYF | TGTGCCAGCAAAACCGGGACTAGCGGGAGTAGGGGCGAGCAGTACTTC
- | TRBJ1-1 | once | TRBV11-2 | CASSLTRGGDTEAFF | TGTGCCAGCAGCTTGACTAGGGGGGGGGACACTGAAGCTTTCTTT
- | TRBJ2-2 | few | TRBV6-4 | CASSDTSTGELFF | TGTGCCAGCAGTGACACTAGCACCGGGGAGCTGTTTTTT
- | TRBJ2-7 | - | TRBV4-1 | CASSPQIGSSYEQYF | TGCGCCAGCAGCCCCCAAATAGGAAGCTCCTACGAGCAGTACTTC
TRBD1 | TRBJ2-3 | - | TRBV12-5 | CASGLGQGGDTQYF | TGTGCTAGTGGTTTGGGACAGGGGGGCGATACGCAGTATTTT
TRBD2 | TRBJ2-3 | - | TRBV10-3 | CATREGTDTQYF | TGTGCCACCCGGGAGGGCACAGATACGCAGTATTTT
- | TRBJ2-3 | - | TRBV7-9 | CASSLERYTDTQYF | TGTGCCAGCAGCTTAGAACGGTACACAGATACGCAGTATTTT
TRBD2 | TRBJ2-2 | - | TRBV11-3 | CASSPSGDLNTGELFF | TGTGCCAGCAGCCCTAGCGGAGACTTGAACACCGGGGAGCTGTTTTTT
TRBD1 | TRBJ2-1 | - | TRBV27 | CASGQGFGYNEQFF | TGTGCCAGCGGACAGGGTTTTGGCTACAATGAGCAGTTCTTC
- | TRBJ2-7 | - | TRBV7-9 | CASSLVRNYEQYF | TGTGCCAGCAGCTTAGTGCGGAACTACGAGCAGTACTTC
- | TRBJ2-2 | - | TRBV5-4 | CASSLSRANTGELFF | TGTGCCAGCAGCTTAAGCAGGGCGAACACCGGGGAGCTGTTTTTT
TRBD1 | TRBJ1-3 | - | TRBV19 | CASTTRRQGENTIYF | TGTGCCAGTACGACGAGAAGACAGGGGGAAAACACCATATATTTT
- | TRBJ2-6 | - | TRBV29-1 | CSVALTGLSGANVLTF | TGCAGCGTTGCGCTAACGGGGCTCTCTGGGGCCAACGTCCTGACTTTC
- | TRBJ2-5 | - | TRBV6-1 | CASSVIKETQYF | TGTGCCAGCAGTGTCATTAAGGAGACCCAGTACTTC
TRBD2 | TRBJ2-7 | - | TRBV12-5 | CASGNPLAGALYEQYF | TGTGCTAGTGGAAACCCGCTAGCGGGAGCCCTCTACGAGCAGTACTTC
- | TRBJ2-3 | - | TRBV14 | CASSQDLSTTQYF | TGTGCCAGCAGCCAAGATCTATCGACCACGCAGTATTTT
- | TRBJ2-7 | - | TRBV6-5 | CASSYRYEQYF | TGTGCCAGCAGTTATCGCTACGAGCAGTACTTC
- | TRBJ2-1 | - | TRBV5-1 | CASSLAEGFSSYNEQFF | TGCGCCAGCAGCTTGGCGGAGGGTTTTAGCTCCTACAATGAGCAGTTCTTC
- | TRBJ2-1 | - | TRBV28 | CASSLRGSGTEQFF | TGTGCCAGCAGTTTAAGGGGGAGCGGGACGGAGCAGTTCTTC
TRBD2 | TRBJ2-7 | - | TRBV7-6 | CASSPATSGRAPYEQYF | TGTGCCAGCAGCCCGGCGACTAGCGGGAGGGCCCCCTACGAGCAGTACTTC